Below are 15 T cell receptor beta chains sequenced from a single sample in a study of control samples from healthy donors and cancer patients. The repertoire was sequenced with immunoSEQ multiplex PCR; TCRdb's copy has only in-frame clones and lacks some. The sample lists about 160,000 clones, around 96% occurring once. The specimen sequenced was blood. The source is a woman younger than 45 in good health.

Here the CDR3 reads CASSGIAGGPNEQFF. CDR3 nucleotide sequence: TGCGCCAGCAGCGGGATAGCGGGGGGGCCGAATGAGCAGTTCTTC. This chain uses TRBV5-1 with TRBJ2-1; 11 nucleotides match TRBD2. Germline V lookup: CDR1 SGHRS, CDR2 YFSETQ. Trimming at V came to 4 bases and at J to 7 bases, leaving 7 bases not matched to a gene. This CDR3 is built from 15 residues.

The chain couples TRBV18 to TRBJ1-1; the D gene is possibly TRBD1 (5 bases). There are 14 residues in the CDR3. Trimming pared 0 bases from V and 7 bases from J, leaving 12 bases between. From germline, CDR1 is KGHSH and CDR2 LQKENI. The CDR3 DNA reads TGTGCCAGCTCACCACCCCGGGGGAAGGATGAAGCTTTCTTT. Translated, it gives CASSPPRGKDEAFF.

The chain has TRBV7-9 and TRBJ1-1, with D tentatively TRBD1 (6 bases). The CDR3 consists of 18 residues. The germline gives CDR1 SEHNR, CDR2 FQNEAQ (reference sequence). V lost 0 bases to trimming and J lost 4 bases, with 21 bases between them. The CDR3 sequence: CASSLAGGRGGGGTEAFF. The CDR3 nucleotides are TGTGCCAGCAGCTTAGCGGGGGGCAGGGGAGGTGGCGGCACTGAAGCTTTCTTT. The variable domain in full, with the rest retrieved from reference TRBV7-9 and TRBJ1-1, is DTGVSQNPRHKITKRGQNVTFRCDPISEHNRLYWYRQTLGQGPEFLTYFQNEAQLEKSRLLSDRFSAERPKGSFSTLEIQRTEQGDSAMYLCASSLAGGRGGGGTEAFFGQGTRLTVV.

This clone was observed a handful of times. The chain combines TRBV7-8 with TRBJ2-7, with 7 bases lining up with TRBD2. Germline V lookup: CDR1 SGHVS, CDR2 FQNEAQ. This CDR3 region has 15 residues. Germline trimming cut 5 bases from V and 0 bases from J; bases unmatched to any gene: 7. For the CDR3, the DNA is TGTGCCAGCAGCCCCCTAGCGGAGGTCTCCTACGAGCAGTACTTC. Translating it yields CASSPLAEVSYEQYF.

The chain is built from TRBV6-2 or TRBV6-3 and TRBJ2-3; no clear D. V was trimmed by 5 bases and J by 4 bases, leaving 13 bases between them. The CDR3 loop spans 14 amino acids. The germline CDR1 and CDR2 sequences are MNHEY and SVGEGT. CDR3 sequence (DNA): TGTGCCAGCAGTCTCCTCCATGTCGCAGATACGCAGTATTTT. Its protein product is CASSLLHVADTQYF.

The V call is TRBV6-4, the J call TRBJ1-5, with 10 bases that match TRBD1. Looked up from germline, CDR1 is MRHNA and CDR2 is SNTAGT. CDR3 size: 14 residues. V was pared by 11 bases and J by 9 bases, with 13 bases of the junction left unmatched. In nucleotides, the CDR3 is TGTGCCTCCTCTTCCCGGGACAGGGGCCCGCCCCAGCATTTT. Translated, it gives CASSSRDRGPPQHF.

To note about this clone: Other nucleotide sequences from this sample produce the same CDR3. The chain uses TRBV30 and TRBJ1-1, with no clear D. The CDR3 loop spans 13 amino acids. Germline CDR1 GTSNPN, CDR2 SVGIG (reference sequence). Deletions cut 3 bases from V and 0 bases from J, with 8 bases between. The CDR3 DNA reads TGTGCCTGGAGCGTGTATATGAACACTGAAGCTTTCTTT. It yields the protein CAWSVYMNTEAFF.

The J gene is TRBJ1-6, the V gene TRBV5-6; 7 nucleotides align to TRBD1. This CDR3 has 18 residues. CDR1 is SGHDT, CDR2 YYEEEE, per germline. V was pared by 8 bases and J by 9 bases, with 23 bases of the junction left unmatched. The CDR3 reads CASKPGPRDRDGVSPLHF. Here the CDR3 DNA reads TGTGCCAGTAAACCCGGTCCCCGGGACAGAGATGGGGTTTCACCCCTCCACTTT.

This clone showed up just once. The chain is built from TRBV4-2 and TRBJ2-5; D may be TRBD1 or TRBD2 (5 bases each). CDR1 LGHNA and CDR2 YNFKEQ come from the germline V gene. There are 14 residues in the CDR3. Trimming left V 4 bases short and J 1 base short, with 10 bases between. The CDR3 bases are TGTGCCAGCAGCCTCTCCGGGACCCAAGAGACCCAGTACTTC. Protein product: CASSLSGTQETQYF.

This rearrangement joins TRBV7-9 to TRBJ1-1; D is undetermined. CDR3 length: 15 amino acids. Germline V gene lookup returns CDR1 SEHNR and CDR2 FQNEAQ (reference sequence). Trimming cost V 6 bases and J 1 base, with 15 bases left between them. CDR3 DNA sequence: TGTGCCAGCAGTCCTGGCGATTCCAGGAACACTGAAGCTTTCTTT. This codes for CASSPGDSRNTEAFF. Drawing the rest from reference TRBV7-9 and TRBJ1-1, the complete variable domain is DTGVSQNPRHKITKRGQNVTFRCDPISEHNRLYWYRQTLGQGPEFLTYFQNEAQLEKSRLLSDRFSAERPKGSFSTLEIQRTEQGDSAMYLCASSPGDSRNTEAFFGQGTRLTVV.

J is TRBJ2-3 and V is TRBV19; no firm D call. The CDR3 is 13 residues long. Per germline, CDR1 LNHDA and CDR2 SQIVND (reference sequence). V was cut by 3 bases and J by 0 bases, with 4 bases left in between. In nucleotides, the CDR3 is TGTGCCAGTAGTATTGGCAGCACAGATACGCAGTATTTT. Translating gives CASSIGSTDTQYF.

The count of this clone is one. This chain joins TRBV19 and TRBJ2-2; 12 nucleotides match TRBD1. Germline CDR1 and CDR2: LNHDA and SQIVND (reference sequence). The ends lost 5 bases at V and 3 bases at J; junction bases unmatched: 1. The CDR3 length is 15 residues. This CDR3 is CASSWDRGHTGELFF. CDR3 coding DNA: TGTGCCAGTAGTTGGGACAGGGGGCACACCGGGGAGCTGTTTTTT.

About this clone: The sample has other DNA sequences that encode this CDR3 too. The chain uses TRBV27 and TRBJ2-1; D unresolved. The CDR3 totals 14 residues. Per germline, CDR1 MNHEY and CDR2 SMNVEV (reference sequence). V was cut by 2 bases and J by 2 bases, with 7 bases left in between. The DNA of the CDR3 is TGTGCCAGCAGTTTAAGTGTCGCCTACAATGAGCAGTTCTTC. Amino acid sequence: CASSLSVAYNEQFF.

A single count supports this clone. The chain uses TRBV19 and TRBJ2-3; D perhaps matches TRBD2 (6 bases). The CDR3 is made up of 16 amino acids. Deletions cut 4 bases from V and 4 bases from J, with 18 bases between. Germline V gene sequence: CDR1 LNHDA, CDR2 SQIVND (reference sequence). CDR3 loop: CASSTRVGGQADTQYF. CDR3 sequence (DNA): TGTGCCAGTAGTACTAGGGTCGGAGGGCAGGCAGATACGCAGTATTTT.

The V gene is TRBV5-1, the J gene TRBJ1-2, with D uncertain. This CDR3 has 12 amino acids. V was trimmed by 4 bases and J by 7 bases, leaving 11 bases between them. Germline V gives CDR1 SGHRS, CDR2 YFSETQ. The CDR3 protein is CASSETVGGYTF. The CDR3 DNA reads as TGCGCCAGCAGCGAAACAGTGGGTGGCTACACCTTC.